Presented here are 4 T cell receptor beta chains from one specimen sequenced in a study of radiation and T cells in renal cell carcinoma. Some clones are missing from TCRdb's copy, which holds only in-frame ones; the method was immunoSEQ multiplex PCR. Among over 120,000 clones listed, approximately 86% were seen once. Sample time point: blood 4 weeks post-SBRT, at nephrectomy. As to treatment: 15 Gy SBRT to primary tumor, nephrectomy 4 weeks later. Source: blood, taken from a patient whose treatment included radiotherapy and nephrectomy. These receptors originate from a woman aged 45-59 years with renal cell carcinoma.

This chain joins TRBV28 and TRBJ2-2; the match to TRBD1 covers 9 bases. The CDR3 covers 19 residues. With 5 bases clipped from V and 6 bases from J, the junction kept 19 bases outside the gene matches. CDR1 and CDR2 from the germline V gene are MDHEN and SYDVKM. DNA for the CDR3: TGTGCCAGCAGTCCCCCCCTGGGACAGGGACTAACCGGGGCCGGGGAGCTGTTTTTT. As protein: CASSPPLGQGLTGAGELFF.

This rearrangement joins TRBV7-2 to TRBJ2-3; 10 nucleotides match TRBD2. The CDR3 has 15 residues. V was pared by 5 bases and J by 1 base, with 3 bases of the junction left unmatched. CDR1 and CDR2 (germline): SGHTA, FQGNSA. The CDR3 DNA sequence: TGTGCCAGCAGCACCGGACTAGCGGGCACAGATACGCAGTATTTT. Its protein product is CASSTGLAGTDTQYF. Filled out from reference TRBV7-2 and TRBJ2-3, the complete variable domain reads GAGVSQSPSNKVTEKGKDVELRCDPISGHTALYWYRQSLGQGLEFLIYFQGNSAPDKSGLPSDRFSAERTGGSVSTLTIQRTQQEDSAVYLCASSTGLAGTDTQYFGPGTRLTVL.

The chain couples TRBV11-2 to TRBJ2-7; D gene unclear. The length of the CDR3 is 10 residues. The germline V and J ends were trimmed by 3 bases and 6 bases, with 3 bases remaining between them. Germline V gives CDR1 SGHAT, CDR2 FQNNGV. The CDR3 nucleotides read TGTGCCAGCAGCTTTTCCGAGCAGTACTTC. This gives the protein CASSFSEQYF.

This sequence joins TRBV7-6 and TRBJ2-3, with D unclear. Trimming removed 3 bases at V and 4 bases at J, with 5 bases between. Germline lookup yields CDR1 SGHVS and CDR2 FNYEAQ. This CDR3 comprises 12 residues. The CDR3 loop reads CASSLKPDTQYF. CDR3 nucleotides: TGTGCCAGCAGCTTGAAGCCAGATACGCAGTATTTT. The full variable domain, rest sourced from reference TRBV7-6 and TRBJ2-3, is GAGVSQSPRYKVTKRGQDVALRCDPISGHVSLYWYRQALGQGPEFLTYFNYEAQQDKSGLPNDRFSAERPEGSISTLTIQRTEQRDSAMYRCASSLKPDTQYFGPGTRLTVL.